This T cell receptor (beta chain) was obtained from a study of OX40 agonist ivuxolimab in advanced cancers. The data were produced by immunoSEQ multiplex PCR, yet TCRdb's version contains in-frame clones alone and is incomplete. The table includes some 70,000 clones, around 90% detected once. A remark on this clone: Its antigen is still unknown.

Whole-study results and caveats: CD8+ T cells were the subset that, on average, had more expanded clones than CD4+. Also showing low normalized T-cell clonal expansion were some of the nonresponders.

Sequences were derived from CD4+ or CD8+ T cells sorted from blood, sampled in a trial of the OX40 agonist ivuxolimab. The clonotype comes from an adult with an advanced solid tumor such as melanoma, head and neck, liver or kidney cancer.

CDR3 sequence (DNA): TGTGCCAGCAGCCAAGAACCGGGGGCTCGAACTGAAGCTTTCTTT. Translating it yields CASSQEPGARTEAFF. This rearrangement joins TRBV4-2 to TRBJ1-1; a weak D match, TRBD1 (6 bases). The germline gives CDR1 LGHNA, CDR2 YNFKEQ. There are 15 residues in the CDR3. The V end was cut by 0 bases, the J end by 5 bases, with 13 bases between.